Sequencing of this T cell receptor beta chain was carried out in a study of cytomegalovirus exposure and HLA in healthy donors. Primers included in the PCR were 60 Vbeta and 13 Jbeta primers. Clones were sequenced by immunoSEQ multiplex PCR, and TCRdb holds only the in-frame ones, with some missing. In the table there are about 180,000 clones, 76% of which are singletons. Trimming shortened V by 4 bases and J by 9 bases, and 17 bases separated the two germline ends. CDR1 is SGHNT and CDR2 is YYREEE in the germline V gene (reference sequence). The CDR3 runs 13 residues. The chain has TRBV5-4 and TRBJ2-7; no reliable D call. Sequenced: PBMCs. This receptor was identified in a woman in her twenties or thirties in good health and CMV-seropositive. The CDR3 nucleotides are TGTGCCAGCAGCCCCGGAGACGGCCCTGGGCAGTACTTC. It specifies CASSPGDGPGQYF.